This TCR beta chain appears in the sequencing data of a study of a mutant IDH1 vaccine in newly diagnosed glioma. For this clone: Its antigen is currently unknown.

This sample's time point: week 23, last vaccination. Every single dose of the vaccine, 300 ug of mutant IDH1 20-mer peptide, came with topical imiquimod. This CDR3 has 15 amino acids. Losses at the gene ends were 4 bases for V and 2 bases for J; bases not matched to a gene: 7. From germline, CDR1 is SGHAT and CDR2 FQNNGV. Data came from immunoSEQ multiplex PCR; TCRdb stores just in-frame clones and leaves some out. The sample carries about 20,000 clones, roughly 86% recorded once. Sequenced material: PBMCs, taken from a glioma patient whose treatment included an IDH1 peptide vaccine. V and J are TRBV11-2 and TRBJ1-1, with 7 bases lining up with TRBD1. This receptor was identified in a man aged 25 to 45 with glioma. This CDR3 reads CASSSFRGENTEAFF. CDR3 in DNA: TGTGCCAGCAGCTCATTCAGGGGGGAAAACACTGAAGCTTTCTTT.